The clone carrying this TCR beta chain was seen only a few times. The sample is drawn from a study of beta chain features in type 1 diabetes. As for the study in general: Across the samples, roughly 98,000,000 sorted cells were examined in total.

Expressed TCRB transcripts were sequenced because the entire RNA isolate underwent reverse transcription. About 3.7 million reads on average were seen across naive, central memory and regulatory T cell samples. The assay was immunoSEQ multiplex PCR, and TCRdb's table has in-frame clones only and misses some. The data contain roughly 240,000 clones, roughly an eighth of them singletons. This CDR3 is built from 13 residues. Looked up from germline, CDR1 is LNHDA and CDR2 is SQIVND (reference sequence). Trimming stripped 4 bases from V and 10 bases from J, with 14 bases between. Via CD45RO/CCR7/CD25/CD127/CD95/CD27, cells of the CD4+ naive, central memory, regulatory and stem cell-like memory subsets were sorted. Each of the sorted populations had a purity greater than 98%.

The TCR comes from a woman in her 40s in good health. The chain is built from TRBV19 and TRBJ2-1; D call uncertain. Sequences were obtained from naive CD4+ T cells from blood. The CDR3 region has the DNA TGTGCCAGTAGTACGATTGCGAGCATAGAGCAGTTCTTC. Protein: CASSTIASIEQFF.